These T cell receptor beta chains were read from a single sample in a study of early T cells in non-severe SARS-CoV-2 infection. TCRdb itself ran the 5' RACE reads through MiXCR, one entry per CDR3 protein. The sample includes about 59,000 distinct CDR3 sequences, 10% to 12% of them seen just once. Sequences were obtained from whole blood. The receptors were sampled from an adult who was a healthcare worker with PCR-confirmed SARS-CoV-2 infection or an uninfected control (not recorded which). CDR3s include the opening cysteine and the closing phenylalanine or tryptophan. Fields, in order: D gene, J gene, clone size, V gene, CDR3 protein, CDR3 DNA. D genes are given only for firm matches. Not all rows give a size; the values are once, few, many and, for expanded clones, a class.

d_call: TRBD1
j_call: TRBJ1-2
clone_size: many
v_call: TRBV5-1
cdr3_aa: CASSLYGTGIIYGYTF
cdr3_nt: TGCGCCAGCAGCTTGTATGGGACAGGGATTATTTATGGCTACACCTTC

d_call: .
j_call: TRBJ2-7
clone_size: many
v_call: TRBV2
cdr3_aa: CASSEYKNSYEQYF
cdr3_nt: TGTGCCAGCAGTGAGTACAAGAACTCCTACGAGCAGTACTTC

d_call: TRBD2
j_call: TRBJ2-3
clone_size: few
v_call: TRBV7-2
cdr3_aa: CVAPSGSSTDTQYF
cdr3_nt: TGTGTGGCTCCTAGCGGGTCTAGCACAGATACGCAGTATTTT

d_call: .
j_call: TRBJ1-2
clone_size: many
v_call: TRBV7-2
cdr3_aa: CASSLTFPSGYTF
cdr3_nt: TGTGCCAGCAGCTTAACGTTTCCTAGTGGCTACACCTTC

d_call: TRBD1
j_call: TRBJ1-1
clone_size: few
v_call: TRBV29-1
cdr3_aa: CSVVGRGLVNTEAFF
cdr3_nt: TGCAGCGTTGTAGGCAGGGGGCTCGTAAACACTGAAGCTTTCTTT

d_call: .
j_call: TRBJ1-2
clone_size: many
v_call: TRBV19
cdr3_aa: CASSREASYGYTF
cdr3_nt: TGTGCCAGTAGTAGAGAAGCAAGCTATGGCTACACCTTC

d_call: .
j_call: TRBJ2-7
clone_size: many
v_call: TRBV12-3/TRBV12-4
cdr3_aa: CASSPRGSYEQYF
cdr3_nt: TGTGCCAGCAGTCCCAGAGGGTCCTACGAGCAGTACTTC

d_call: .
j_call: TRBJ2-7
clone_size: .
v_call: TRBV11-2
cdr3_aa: CASSYRQTDYEQYF
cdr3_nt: TGTGCCAGCAGCTATCGACAGACAGACTACGAGCAGTACTTC

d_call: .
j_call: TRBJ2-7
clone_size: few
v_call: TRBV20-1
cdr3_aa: CSASRHLEEQYF
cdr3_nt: TGCAGTGCTAGTCGCCATTTAGAAGAGCAGTACTTC

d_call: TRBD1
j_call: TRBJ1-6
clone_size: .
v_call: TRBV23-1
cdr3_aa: CASRKHRGPSSYNSPLHF
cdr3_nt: TGCGCCAGCAGAAAGCACAGGGGACCAAGCTCCTATAATTCACCCCTCCACTTT

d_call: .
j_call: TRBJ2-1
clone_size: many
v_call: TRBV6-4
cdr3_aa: CASSDSTGYNEQFF
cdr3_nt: TGTGCCAGCAGTGACTCGACAGGCTACAATGAGCAGTTCTTC

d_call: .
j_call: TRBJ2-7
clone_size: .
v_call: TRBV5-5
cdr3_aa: CASSLRELLDYEQYF
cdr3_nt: TGTGCCAGCAGCCTAAGAGAGCTCCTCGACTACGAGCAGTACTTC

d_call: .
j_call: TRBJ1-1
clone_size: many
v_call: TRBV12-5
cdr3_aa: CASGLYRNTEVFF
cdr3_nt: TGTGCTAGTGGTTTATACAGGAACACTGAAGTTTTCTTT

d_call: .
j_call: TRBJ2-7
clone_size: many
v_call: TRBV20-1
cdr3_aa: CSARPAGRGYEQYF
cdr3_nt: TGCAGTGCTAGACCGGCGGGCAGGGGCTACGAGCAGTACTTC

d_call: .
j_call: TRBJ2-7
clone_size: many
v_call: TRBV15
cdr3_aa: CATKTGPYEQYF
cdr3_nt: TGTGCCACCAAAACAGGGCCCTACGAGCAGTACTTC

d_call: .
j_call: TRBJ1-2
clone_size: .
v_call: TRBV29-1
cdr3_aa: CSVVVSRGYGYTF
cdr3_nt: TGCAGCGTTGTTGTGAGCAGGGGCTATGGCTACACCTTC

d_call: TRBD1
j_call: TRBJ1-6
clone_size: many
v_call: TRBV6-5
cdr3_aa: CASSYGTGGRNSPLHF
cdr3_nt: TGTGCCAGCAGTTACGGGACAGGGGGCCGAAATTCACCCCTCCACTTT

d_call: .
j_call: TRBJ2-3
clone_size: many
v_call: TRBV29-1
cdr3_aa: CSAWRGRRTDTQYF
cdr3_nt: TGCAGCGCCTGGCGGGGGCGCAGGACAGATACGCAGTATTTT

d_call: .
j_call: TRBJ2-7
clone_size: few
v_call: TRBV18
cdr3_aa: CASSPPSGYEQYF
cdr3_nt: TGTGCCAGCTCACCACCTTCGGGGTACGAGCAGTACTTC

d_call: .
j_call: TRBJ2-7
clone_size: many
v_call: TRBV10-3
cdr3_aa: CAIYNGGQLYEQYF
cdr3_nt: TGTGCCATTTATAACGGAGGACAACTCTACGAGCAGTACTTC

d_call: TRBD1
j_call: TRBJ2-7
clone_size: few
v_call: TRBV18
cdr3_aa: CASSLTTGTGSYEQYF
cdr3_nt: TGTGCCAGCTCACTTACGACAGGGACAGGTTCCTACGAGCAGTACTTC